These 3 T cell receptor beta chains share one sample of origin, sequenced in a study of beta chain features in type 1 diabetes (dated by TCRdb to between 2018 and 2020). Library method: the immunoSEQ multiplex PCR assay. The entire isolated RNA was reverse transcribed using the High Capacity cDNA Reverse Transcription Kit, and thus expressed TCRB transcripts were sequenced. TCRdb retrieved this table from immuneACCESS and kept in-frame rearrangements only. Not all clones are present; in checked studies, unresolved V genes account for under half, and no reason is known for the remainder. The sample profile shows 900,000 or so clones; 17% of them were found once. The ten largest clonotypes hold around 0.02% of the sample. Sequencing used naive CD4+ T cells from blood. The cell subset or site tag for this specimen amounts to: true naive CD4+ T cells. Receptors originate from a woman aged 18-29 years in good health.

The CDR3 protein is CASSQGLAGVVTQYF. In nucleotides, the CDR3 is TGTGCCAGCAGCCAGGGACTAGCGGGAGTGGTGACCCAGTACTTC. The chain employs TRBV11-2 and TRBJ2-5; 14 nucleotides align to TRBD2. The CDR3 runs to 15 residues. Trimming took 5 bases from V and 7 from J; bases not matched to a gene: 6. Germline CDR1 SGHAT, CDR2 FQNNGV.

Only a few counts were recorded for this clone. The chain links TRBV15 to TRBJ1-5; D call uncertain. CDR3 length: 13 residues. V shed 3 bases and J shed 5 bases, with 8 bases lying between them. Germline assignment: CDR1 LNHNV and CDR2 YYDKDF (reference sequence). CDR3 bases: TGTGCCACCAGCAGGCAGAAGGATCAGCCCCAGCATTTT. Protein product: CATSRQKDQPQHF.

The chain carries TRBV10-3 and TRBJ2-3; D call uncertain. Germline CDR1 ENHRY, CDR2 SYGVKD. The CDR3 extends over 11 amino acids. CDR3 sequence reads: CAAGGTDTQYF. In DNA form, the CDR3 reads TGTGCTGCCGGAGGCACAGATACGCAGTATTTT.